The present T cell receptor beta chain was sequenced within a study of blood T cell repertoires in COVID-19. Study as a whole: Samples representing acute and convalescent COVID-19 were sourced from the United States, Italy and Spain.

Per the original data handling: How many nucleated cells were present was estimated from reference gene primer amplification. Profiling relied on immunoSEQ multiplex PCR, and the TCRdb table lists in-frame clones only, not all of them. The V and J calls and clone size come from that table; D and trimming were worked out from the DNA. Among under 65,000 clones, around 90% were seen once, and the ten largest hold approximately 16%. Germline values: CDR1 SGDLS, CDR2 YYNGEE. V shed 0 bases, J shed 3 bases, and the junction held 3 bases outside the gene matches. The CDR3 is 14 amino acids. This clonotype was sampled from a man older than 75 with acute or convalescent COVID-19. The sequencing input was peripheral blood. The J gene is TRBJ2-7, the V gene TRBV9, with TRBD1 matching 7 bases. Here the CDR3 reads CASSVGQGDYEQYF. For the CDR3, the DNA is TGTGCCAGCAGCGTAGGACAGGGTGACTACGAGCAGTACTTC. The whole variable domain, remainder taken from reference TRBV9 and TRBJ2-7, is DSGVTQTPKHLITATGQRVTLRCSPRSGDLSVYWYQQSLDQGLQFLIQYYNGEERAKGNILERFSAQQFPDLHSELNLSSLELGDSALYFCASSVGQGDYEQYFGPGTRLTVT.